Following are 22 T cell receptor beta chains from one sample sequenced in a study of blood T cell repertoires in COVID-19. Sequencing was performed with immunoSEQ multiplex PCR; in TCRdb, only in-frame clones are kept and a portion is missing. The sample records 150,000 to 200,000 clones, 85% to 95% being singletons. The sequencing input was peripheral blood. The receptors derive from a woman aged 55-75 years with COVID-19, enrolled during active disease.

The chain's CDR3 is CASSDRTGAVSPLHF. The DNA for the CDR3 is TGTGCCAGCAGCGACCGGACAGGGGCGGTTTCACCCCTCCACTTT. The chain has TRBV5-8 and TRBJ1-6, with 9 bases lining up with TRBD1. Germline trimming cut 4 bases from V and 9 bases from J; bases unmatched to any gene: 8. Germline V lookup: CDR1 SGHTS, CDR2 YDEGEE. The CDR3 runs to 15 residues.

The CDR3 DNA sequence: TGTGCCAGCTCACCATTCGGGACAGGCTCTGGAAACACCATATATTTT. It specifies CASSPFGTGSGNTIYF. The chain is built from TRBV18 and TRBJ1-3; 8 bases agree with TRBD1. The CDR3 totals 16 residues. V was clipped by 2 bases and J by 0 bases; unmatched bases: 3. CDR1 and CDR2 from the germline V gene are KGHSH and LQKENI.

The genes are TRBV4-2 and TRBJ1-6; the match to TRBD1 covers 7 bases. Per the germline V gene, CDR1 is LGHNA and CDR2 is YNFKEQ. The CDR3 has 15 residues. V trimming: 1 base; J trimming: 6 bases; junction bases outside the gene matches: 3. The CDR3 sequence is CASSQAGTANSPLHF. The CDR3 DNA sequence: TGTGCCAGCAGCCAAGCGGGGACAGCTAATTCACCCCTCCACTTT.

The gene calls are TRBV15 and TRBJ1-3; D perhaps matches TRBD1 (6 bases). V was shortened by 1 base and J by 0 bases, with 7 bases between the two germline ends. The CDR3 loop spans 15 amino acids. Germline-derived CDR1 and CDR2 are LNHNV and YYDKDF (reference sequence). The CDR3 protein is CATSRGTDSGNTIYF. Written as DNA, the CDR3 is TGTGCCACCAGCAGAGGGACAGACTCTGGAAACACCATATATTTT.

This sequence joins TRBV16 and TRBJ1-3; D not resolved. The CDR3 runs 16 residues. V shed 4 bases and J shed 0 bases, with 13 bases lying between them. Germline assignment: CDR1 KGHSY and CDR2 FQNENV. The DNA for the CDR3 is TGTGCCAGCAGCCCCCGGAGAGGTCACTCTGGAAACACCATATATTTT. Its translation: CASSPRRGHSGNTIYF. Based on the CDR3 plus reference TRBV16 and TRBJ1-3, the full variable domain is GEEVAQTPKHLVRGEGQKAKLYCAPIKGHSYVFWYQQVLKNEFKFLISFQNENVFDETGMPKERFSAKCLPNSPCSLEIQATKLEDSAVYFCASSPRRGHSGNTIYFGEGSWLTVV.

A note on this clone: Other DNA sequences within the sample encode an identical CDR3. This CDR3 is CASRGQGGGYTF. CDR3 coding DNA: TGTGCCAGTAGGGGACAGGGAGGAGGCTACACCTTC. The V and J genes are TRBV19 and TRBJ1-2; 9 bases fit TRBD1. Germline V lookup: CDR1 LNHDA, CDR2 SQIVND (reference sequence). This CDR3 region has 12 residues. After removal of 6 bases from V and 8 bases from J, the junction contained 4 bases not matched to a gene.

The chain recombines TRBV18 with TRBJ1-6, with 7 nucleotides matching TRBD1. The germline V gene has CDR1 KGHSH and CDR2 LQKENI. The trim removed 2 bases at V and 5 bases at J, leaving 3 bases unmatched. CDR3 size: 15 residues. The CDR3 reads CASSPADRDNSPLHF. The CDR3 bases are TGTGCCAGCTCACCAGCTGACAGGGATAATTCACCCCTCCACTTT.

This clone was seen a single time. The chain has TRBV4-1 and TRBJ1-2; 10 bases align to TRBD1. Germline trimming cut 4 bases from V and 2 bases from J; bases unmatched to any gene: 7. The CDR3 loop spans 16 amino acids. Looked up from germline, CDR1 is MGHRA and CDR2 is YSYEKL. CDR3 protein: CASSLPRTGGNYGYTF. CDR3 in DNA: TGCGCCAGCAGCCTTCCCCGGACAGGGGGAAACTATGGCTACACCTTC.

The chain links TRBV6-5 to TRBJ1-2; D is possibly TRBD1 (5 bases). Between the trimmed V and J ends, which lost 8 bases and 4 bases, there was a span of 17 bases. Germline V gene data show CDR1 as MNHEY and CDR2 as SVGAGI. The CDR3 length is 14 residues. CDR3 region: CASSPTGEGYGYTF. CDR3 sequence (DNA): TGTGCCAGCTCCCCGACGGGGGAGGGCTATGGCTACACCTTC.

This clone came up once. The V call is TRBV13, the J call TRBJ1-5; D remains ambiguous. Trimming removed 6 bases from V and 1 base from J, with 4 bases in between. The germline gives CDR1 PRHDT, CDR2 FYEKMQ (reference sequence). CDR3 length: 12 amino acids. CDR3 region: CASRRSNQPQHF. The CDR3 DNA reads TGTGCCAGCAGGCGGAGCAATCAGCCCCAGCATTTT.

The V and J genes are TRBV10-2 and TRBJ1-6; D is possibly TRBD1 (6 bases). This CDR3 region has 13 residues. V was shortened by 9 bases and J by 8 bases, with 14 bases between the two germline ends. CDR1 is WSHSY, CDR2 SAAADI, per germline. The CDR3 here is CASRQTGDSPLHF. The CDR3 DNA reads TGCGCCAGTAGACAGACAGGTGATTCACCCCTCCACTTT.

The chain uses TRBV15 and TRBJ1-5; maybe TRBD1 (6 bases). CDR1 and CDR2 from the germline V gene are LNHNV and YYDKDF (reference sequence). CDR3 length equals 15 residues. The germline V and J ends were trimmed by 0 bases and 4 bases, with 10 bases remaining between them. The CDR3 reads CATSRDRGQNQPQHF. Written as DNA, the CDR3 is TGTGCCACCAGCAGAGATCGTGGACAGAATCAGCCCCAGCATTTT. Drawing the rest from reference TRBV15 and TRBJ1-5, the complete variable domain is DAMVIQNPRYQVTQFGKPVTLSCSQTLNHNVMYWYQQKSSQAPKLLFHYYDKDFNNEADTPDNFQSRRPNTSFCFLDIRSPGLGDTAMYLCATSRDRGQNQPQHFGDGTRLSIL.

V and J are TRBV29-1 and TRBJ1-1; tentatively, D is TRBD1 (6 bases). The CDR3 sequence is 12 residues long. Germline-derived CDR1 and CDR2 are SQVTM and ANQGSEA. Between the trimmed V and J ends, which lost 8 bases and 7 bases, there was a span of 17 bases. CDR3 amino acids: CSQNRVSGEAFF. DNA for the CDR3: TGCAGCCAAAACAGGGTTTCCGGTGAAGCTTTCTTT. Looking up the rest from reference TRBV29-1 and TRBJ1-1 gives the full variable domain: SAVISQKPSRDICQRGTSLTIQCQVDSQVTMMFWYRQQPGQSLTLIATANQGSEATYESGFVIDKFPISRPNLTFSTLTVSNMSPEDSSIYLCSQNRVSGEAFFGQGTRLTVV.

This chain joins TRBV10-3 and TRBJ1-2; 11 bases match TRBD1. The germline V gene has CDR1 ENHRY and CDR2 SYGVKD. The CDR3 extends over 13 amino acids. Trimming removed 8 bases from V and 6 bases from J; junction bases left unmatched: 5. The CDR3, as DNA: TGTGCCATCGGACAGGGGGCAGAGGATGGCTACACCTTC. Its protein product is CAIGQGAEDGYTF.

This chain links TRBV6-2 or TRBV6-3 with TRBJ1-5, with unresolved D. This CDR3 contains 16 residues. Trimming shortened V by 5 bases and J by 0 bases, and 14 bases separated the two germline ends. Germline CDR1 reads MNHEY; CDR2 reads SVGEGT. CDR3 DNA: TGTGCCAGCAGTCCCAACCGGGGTGGTAGCAATCAGCCCCAGCATTTT. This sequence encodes CASSPNRGGSNQPQHF.

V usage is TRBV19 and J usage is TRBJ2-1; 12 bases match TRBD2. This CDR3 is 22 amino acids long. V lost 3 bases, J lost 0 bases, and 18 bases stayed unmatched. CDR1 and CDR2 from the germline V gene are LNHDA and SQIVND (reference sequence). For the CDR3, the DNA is TGTGCCAGTAGTATTAGGATCGTCCGGACTAGCGGGGCGACGAGCTCCTACAATGAGCAGTTCTTC. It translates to CASSIRIVRTSGATSSYNEQFF.

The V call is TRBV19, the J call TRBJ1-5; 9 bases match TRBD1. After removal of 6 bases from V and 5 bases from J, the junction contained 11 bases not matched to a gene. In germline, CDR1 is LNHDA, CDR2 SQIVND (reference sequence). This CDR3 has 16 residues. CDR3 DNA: TGTGCCAGTAGGTCAAATCAACAGGGGGCGGATCAGCCCCAGCATTTT. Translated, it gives CASRSNQQGADQPQHF.

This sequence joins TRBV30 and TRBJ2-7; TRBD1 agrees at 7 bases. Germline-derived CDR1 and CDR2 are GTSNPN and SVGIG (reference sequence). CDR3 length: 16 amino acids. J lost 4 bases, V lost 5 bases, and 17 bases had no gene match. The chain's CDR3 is CAWLDLDRQGWYEQYF. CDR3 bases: TGTGCCTGGTTGGACTTGGATCGACAGGGATGGTACGAGCAGTACTTC.

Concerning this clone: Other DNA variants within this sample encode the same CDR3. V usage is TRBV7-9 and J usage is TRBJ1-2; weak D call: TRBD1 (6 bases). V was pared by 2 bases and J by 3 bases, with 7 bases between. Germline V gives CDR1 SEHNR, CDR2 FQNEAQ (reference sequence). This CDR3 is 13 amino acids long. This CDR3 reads CASSLNRDYGYTF. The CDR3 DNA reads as TGTGCCAGCAGCTTAAACAGGGACTATGGCTACACCTTC.

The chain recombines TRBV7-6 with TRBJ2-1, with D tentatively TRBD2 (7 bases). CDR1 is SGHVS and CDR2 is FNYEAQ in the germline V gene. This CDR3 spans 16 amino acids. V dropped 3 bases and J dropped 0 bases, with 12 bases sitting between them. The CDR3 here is CASSFGGGSSYNEQFF. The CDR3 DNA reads TGTGCCAGCAGCTTTGGGGGCGGGAGCTCCTACAATGAGCAGTTCTTC.

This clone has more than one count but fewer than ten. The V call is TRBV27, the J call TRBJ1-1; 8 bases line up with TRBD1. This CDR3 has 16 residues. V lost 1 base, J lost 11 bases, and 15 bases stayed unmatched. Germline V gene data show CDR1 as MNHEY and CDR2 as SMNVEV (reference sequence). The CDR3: CASSLLIMGQAVRAFF. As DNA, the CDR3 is TGTGCCAGCAGTTTATTAATAATGGGACAGGCGGTTCGGGCTTTCTTT.

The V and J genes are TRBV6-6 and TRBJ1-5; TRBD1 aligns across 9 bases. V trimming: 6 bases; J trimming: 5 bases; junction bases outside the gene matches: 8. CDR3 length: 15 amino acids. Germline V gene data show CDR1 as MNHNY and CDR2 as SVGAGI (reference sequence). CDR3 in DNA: TGTGCCAGCAGCCTGGGACAGGGAGTCTATCAGCCCCAGCATTTT. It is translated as CASSLGQGVYQPQHF.